The sequence of this TCR beta chain was determined in a study of beta chain features in type 1 diabetes (dated by TCRdb to 2017 to 2018). With regard to the full study: Mean age, gender distribution, total cell number and subset yield were not different between patients and healthy donors. Across all samples, 90 million to 130 million sorted cells were examined, and cell number per subset correlated strongly with RNA yield. Naive and central memory subsets were obtained from all 30 or so donors, but regulatory and stem cell-like memory subsets were isolated from only 8 patients and roughly 8 healthy donors. The study compared the TCRB repertoires of sorted circulating CD4+ T cell subsets in recently diagnosed type 1 diabetes patients with those in matched healthy donors.

Each donor gave one peripheral blood draw, averaging approximately 0.12 L, which was collected into heparinised tubes. Using a panel that included CD45RO, CCR7, CD25, CD127, CD95 and CD27, naive, central memory, regulatory and stem cell-like memory CD4+ T cells were sorted on a BD FACSAria II. A purity above 98% was achieved for all sorted populations. Right away, PBMCs were isolated by Lymphoprep density gradient centrifugation and were stained directly, with no culture step. So that batch effects would be minimized, each experiment stained and sorted samples in pairs, pairing one healthy donor with one patient. All of the isolated RNA was reverse transcribed with the High Capacity cDNA Reverse Transcription Kit, so expressed TCRB transcripts were sequenced. Deep immunoSEQ sequencing was applied to naive, central memory and regulatory T cell samples, giving an average of roughly 3.6 million total reads per sample. After sorted cells were lysed in RLT buffer, RNA was extracted with DNase-treated RNeasy Micro or Mini kits, with the choice depending on cell number. Each cell subset was processed separately to prevent cross-contamination, with patient and healthy donor samples processed together. Using the immunoSEQ multiplex PCR, TCRB sequences were amplified from cDNA into 87-bp fragments spanning the CDR3 region. Amplicons were sequenced on the Illumina HiSeq platform. From the authors' description of their analysis: PCR bias was corrected computationally using synthetic template baselines, and reads within Hamming distance 2 were collapsed, with unmergeable singletons discarded. Reads were aligned to IMGT to assign V, D and J genes, CDR3 length, and insertions or deletions at six rearrangement sites. Within each subset, clonotype counts were normalized to sorted cell number, after which true diversity and Gini coefficients were computed with the tcR R package. The overlap coefficient, calculated on TCRB nucleotide sequences, was used to measure repertoire sharing. Out-of-frame TCRB sequences from naive cells were analyzed to stand in for the pre-selection repertoire. TCRdb took over this immuneACCESS table, retaining in-frame rearrangements with V and J assigned. Such tables are incomplete; in checked studies, under half of the missing clones stem from an unresolved V gene, and the remainder is unexplained. V, J and clone size reflect that table, while D and trimming were determined from the DNA. The sample data list 860,000 or so clones, and 17% of these were observed just once. The ten largest clones add up to 0.02% to 0.025% of the sample.

Details on this clone: This clone's antigen is unknown. No quality values exist for individual bases; no much larger clone is one base distant.

CDR1 and CDR2 (MGHRA, YSYEKL) derive from the germline V gene. From the cysteine up to the phenylalanine, the CDR3 has a length of 16 residues. The entry retains the CDR3 DNA only, 48 bases that are in frame from base 1. The germline V and J ends show losses of 4 bases and 7 bases respectively, and no gene match explains 8 bases of the junction. Paper-wide results and their limitations: In all four CD4+ subsets, TCRB CDR3 length was moderately but significantly shorter in type 1 diabetes patients. Fewer insertions and more nucleotide deletions at VDJ recombination sites were observed in patients with type 1 diabetes, implying thymic rearrangement abnormalities. Because cDNA was sequenced instead of genomic DNA, highly expressing activated cells could be over-represented, though the groups showed no difference in activation or CD3 levels. Because small numbers of individuals were included in the HLA sub-analyses, any influence of HLA type on TCRB rearrangement was left unresolved. Shorter templates might have been favored by PCR, but patient and control samples were amplified and corrected together, so both groups would have been affected equally by any skew. Naive, central memory and regulatory TCRB repertoires appeared more similar among patients than among healthy donors.

The chain links TRBV4-1 with TRBJ2-1, and TRBD2 matches 12 of the central bases. This sequence was found in a woman aged 18-29 years in good health. Sequences were obtained from naive CD4+ T cells from blood. Taken with the paper, the label for cell subset or site translates to: true naive CD4+ T cells. The nucleotide sequence is given as TGCGCCAGCAGCCCCGTAGGACTAGCGGGACCGAATGAGCAGTTCTTC. Its amino acids are CASSPVGLAGPNEQFF.